This entry is about one TCR beta chain. The table came from immunoSEQ multiplex PCR; TCRdb's copy has only in-frame clones and leaves some out. The sample has some 6,000 clones. This entry belongs to a study of synovial regulatory T cells in juvenile arthritis. Input material: Treg cells from blood. This sample's subset: remaining (HLA-DR-negative) circulating blood Treg cells. The clonotype comes from a donor between 2 and 35 years old with juvenile idiopathic arthritis.

CDR3 sequence: CASSQDPGGSYNEQFF. The chain carries TRBV4-3 and TRBJ2-1; checking the TCRdb D call of TRBD2 is not possible without DNA. The germline V gene encodes CDR1 LGHNA and CDR2 YSLEER. This CDR3 has 16 residues. No DNA sequence was recorded.